The 32 T cell receptor beta chains presented below share a single source sample, sequenced in a study of T cell clonality in common variable immunodeficiency. Broader study findings: Reportedly, TCR beta sequences from common variable immunodeficiency showed fewer deletions and N-nucleotide insertions.

Some clones are missing from TCRdb's copy, which holds only in-frame ones; the method was immunoSEQ multiplex PCR. In total the sample includes some 14,000 clones, none of them seen once. No antigen has been identified for these receptors. The specimen was peripheral blood mononuclear cells. The receptors were sampled from a human donor with common variable immunodeficiency.

About this clone itself: The DNA ends 3 residues before the CDR3 does, and the rest of the CDR3 is filled in from the germline J gene. This chain joins TRBV7-3 and TRBJ2-3; 8 nucleotides agree with TRBD1. CDR3 length: 17 amino acids. Unmatched junction bases numbered 8, after V lost 0 bases and J lost 3 bases. Germline CDR1 and CDR2: SGHTA and FQGTGA. The DNA read from the CDR3 is TGTGCCAGCAGCTTAACCTCGACAGGGGTTGTTACAGATACG. It translates to CASSLTSTGVVTDT. The whole CDR3 is CASSLTSTGVVTDTQYF. The whole variable domain, filled in from reference TRBV7-3 and TRBJ2-3, reads GAGVSQTPSNKVTEKGKYVELRCDPISGHTALYWYRQSLGQGPEFLIYFQGTGAADDSGLPNDRFFAVRPEGSVSTLKIQRTERGDSAVYLCASSLTSTGVVTDTQYFGPGTRLTVL.

This clone turned up a few times. The read stops 3 residues short of the end of the CDR3; the missing end is completed from the germline J gene. The gene calls are TRBV30 and TRBJ2-4, with D tentatively TRBD1 (6 bases). The V gene's germline CDR1 is GTSNPN and CDR2 SVGIG (reference sequence). There are 16 residues in the CDR3. V lost 5 bases and J 0 bases, leaving 17 bases between the germline ends. The CDR3 bases that were read are TGTGCCTGGGGCTTGGGGACAACCTTAGCCAAAAACATT. Its protein is CAWGLGTTLAKNI. The complete CDR3 protein is CAWGLGTTLAKNIQYF.

This clone was seen at least ten times. The read halts 3 residues ahead of the CDR3 end, with the missing end drawn from the germline J gene. The chain has TRBV29-1 and TRBJ1-1; the match to TRBD1 covers 9 bases. J was trimmed by 6 bases and V by 7 bases; bases with no gene match: 6. The CDR3 is made up of 12 amino acids. Germline lookup yields CDR1 SQVTM and CDR2 ANQGSEA. CDR3 DNA, as far as it was read: TGCAGCGGTGGGACAGGGAGGGCTGAA. Translation gives CSGGTGRAE. The full CDR3 sequence reads CSGGTGRAEAFF. The complete variable domain, with remaining parts taken from reference TRBV29-1 and TRBJ1-1, reads SAVISQKPSRDICQRGTSLTIQCQVDSQVTMMFWYRQQPGQSLTLIATANQGSEATYESGFVIDKFPISRPNLTFSTLTVSNMSPEDSSIYLCSGGTGRAEAFFGQGTRLTVV.

This clone was picked up many times. The CDR3 extends 3 residues past the end of the read, so its final part is completed from the germline J gene. V is TRBV18 and J is TRBJ1-5; D call uncertain. There are 15 residues in the CDR3. Germline CDR1 reads KGHSH; CDR2 reads LQKENI. The V end was cut by 2 bases, the J end by 3 bases, with 11 bases between. The CDR3 bases that were read are TGTGCCAGCTCACCAGTCGGAGGGTACAATCAGCCC. Amino acids: CASSPVGGYNQP. The complete CDR3 protein is CASSPVGGYNQPQHF.

The table lists this clone with a few counts. The read terminates 3 residues ahead of where the CDR3 ends, so the germline J gene completes it. The V gene is TRBV19, the J gene TRBJ1-5; tentatively, D is TRBD1 (6 bases). This CDR3 contains 14 residues. CDR1 is LNHDA and CDR2 is SQIVND in the germline V gene (reference sequence). The CDR3 sequence: CASSPTGWFEPQHF. The CDR3 DNA, read in part, is TGTGCCAGTAGCCCGACAGGATGGTTTGAACCC.

A word on this clone: The read is 3 residues too short to cover the CDR3 end, so that end is filled in from the germline J gene. This chain uses TRBV19 with TRBJ2-1, with TRBD2 identical over 14 bases. This CDR3 comprises 15 residues. V lost 7 bases and J lost 5; bases outside the gene matches: 4. The V gene's germline CDR1 is LNHDA and CDR2 SQIVND (reference sequence). The part of the CDR3 DNA that was read is TGTGCCAGTATCTCGGGACTAGCGGGGGACAATGAG. As protein: CASISGLAGDNE. The CDR3 in its entirety is CASISGLAGDNEQFF.

Remarks on this clone: The CDR3 extends 3 residues past the end of the read, so its final part is completed from the germline J gene. V usage is TRBV18 and J usage is TRBJ1-1; 8 bases fit TRBD1. Germline CDR1 reads KGHSH; CDR2 reads LQKENI. CDR3 size: 13 residues. The CDR3 reads CASSPGQGSQAFF. CDR3 bases read: TGTGCCAGCTCACCTGGACAGGGAAGCCAA.

In this sample, this clone turned up a few times. The read ends 3 residues shy of where the CDR3 ends; the end is completed using the germline J gene. The gene calls are TRBV20-1 and TRBJ2-1; 11 nucleotides match TRBD2. V was pared by 6 bases and J by 5 bases, with 6 bases of the junction left unmatched. This CDR3 contains 14 residues. Germline loops: CDR1 DFQATT, CDR2 SNEGSKA (reference sequence). CDR3 protein: CSAAGTSGHNEQFF. The part of the CDR3 DNA that was read is TGCAGTGCGGCCGGGACTAGCGGACACAATGAG.

About this clone: One junction end disagrees with the germline gene, perhaps due to a read error. The sequenced fragment ends 3 residues before the CDR3 boundary, so the rest is inferred from the germline J gene. This sequence joins TRBV7-7 and TRBJ2-1; D is ambiguous. Germline V lookup: CDR1 SSHAT, CDR2 FNYEAQ (reference sequence). There are 14 residues in the CDR3. Partial CDR3 DNA: TGTGCTAGCAGCTTAGGTACACTATACAATGAG. It yields the protein CASSLGTLYNE. The CDR3 reads in full as CASSLGTLYNEQFF.

This clone has a handful of counts. The CDR3 end falls 3 residues outside the read, so it is completed with the germline J gene. The genes are TRBV30 and TRBJ2-3; 8 bases are shared with TRBD2. Looked up from germline, CDR1 is GTSNPN and CDR2 is SVGIG (reference sequence). CDR3 length: 14 residues. Germline trimming cut 1 base from V and 3 bases from J; bases unmatched to any gene: 3. The CDR3 is CAWSAGGGTDTQYF. Partial CDR3 DNA: TGTGCCTGGAGTGCCGGGGGGGGGACAGATACG.

This clone was detected only a few times. The read gets to within 3 residues of the CDR3 end, and the germline J gene fills in the rest. This rearrangement joins TRBV6-2 or TRBV6-3 to TRBJ2-7; 9 bases match TRBD1. The CDR3 length is 14 residues. Per the germline V gene, CDR1 is MNHEY and CDR2 is SVGEGT. Unmatched junction bases numbered 7, after V lost 6 bases and J lost 4 bases. CDR3 bases read: TGTGCCAGCAGCGAACAGGGGGCCGGTTACGAG. Residues: CASSEQGAGYE. The full-length CDR3 reads as CASSEQGAGYEQYF.

This clone turned up a few times. The read ends 3 residues early relative to the CDR3; the germline J gene fills the gap. The J gene is TRBJ2-4, the V gene TRBV11-3; TRBD1 matches 8 bases. CDR3 length: 13 residues. CDR1 and CDR2 from the germline V gene are SGHNT and YENEEA. Trimming removed 5 bases from V and 7 bases from J; junction bases left unmatched: 4. CDR3 amino acids: CASSLGQGNIQYF. The CDR3 bases that were read are TGTGCCAGCAGCCTTGGACAGGGTAACATT.

This clone occurred a few times. The sequenced fragment ends 3 residues before the CDR3 boundary, so the rest is inferred from the germline J gene. The chain is built from TRBV7-2 and TRBJ1-1; 7 bases map to TRBD1. Germline V CDR1 and CDR2: SGHTA, FQGNSA. After removal of 5 bases from V and 1 base from J, the junction contained 7 bases not matched to a gene. The CDR3 extends over 15 amino acids. The CDR3 is CASSPWTGSNTEAFF. The sequenced CDR3 bases are TGTGCCAGCAGCCCTTGGACAGGATCGAACACTGAA.

The table lists this clone with a few counts. Sequencing ends 3 residues short of the CDR3 end; the germline J gene provides the rest. The genes are TRBV19 and TRBJ2-1; 10 nucleotides agree with TRBD2. V trimming: 4 bases; J trimming: 6 bases; junction bases outside the gene matches: 12. CDR1 and CDR2 (germline): LNHDA, SQIVND (reference sequence). The CDR3 is 17 amino acids. Here the CDR3 reads CASSKSRLAGVPNEQFF. CDR3 DNA (partial): TGTGCCAGTAGTAAGAGTCGGCTAGCGGGAGTCCCCAATGAG.

This clone occurred a few times. The observed sequence ends 3 residues before the CDR3 terminus, with the missing tail filled in from the germline J gene. V usage is TRBV13 and J usage is TRBJ2-7, with D perhaps matching TRBD1 (6 bases). The CDR3 consists of 15 residues. Germline assignment: CDR1 PRHDT and CDR2 FYEKMQ (reference sequence). V was trimmed by 5 bases and J by 3 bases, leaving 17 bases between them. CDR3 sequence reads: CASSRLTGFLYEQYF. The CDR3 bases that were read are TGTGCCAGCAGCCGTCTCACAGGGTTTCTCTACGAG.

Of note for this clone: The DNA ends 3 residues before the CDR3 does, and the rest of the CDR3 is filled in from the germline J gene. The chain combines TRBV7-3 with TRBJ2-3; TRBD2 matches 9 bases. CDR1 and CDR2 from the germline V gene are SGHTA and FQGTGA. V shed 1 base, J shed 0 bases, and the junction held 8 bases outside the gene matches. CDR3 length: 18 residues. The CDR3 region is CASSLRGSSGASTDTQYF. The CDR3 bases that were read are TGTGCCAGCAGCTTAAGGGGGTCTAGCGGGGCTAGCACAGATACG.

Many counts were recorded for this clone. The CDR3 end lies 3 residues beyond the end of the read and is filled in from the germline J gene. The rearrangement joins TRBV10-3 to TRBJ1-5; D possibly corresponds to TRBD1 (6 bases). In germline, CDR1 is ENHRY, CDR2 SYGVKD. V was shortened by 3 bases and J by 7 bases, with 13 bases between the two germline ends. This CDR3 is 14 amino acids long. CDR3 sequence: CAISERGGGQPQHF. CDR3 bases read: TGTGCCATCAGTGAAAGAGGGGGGGGGCAGCCC.

This clone was found a few times. The CDR3 goes on 3 residues after the read ends, and that part is filled in from the germline J gene. This chain connects TRBV5-6 to TRBJ1-2; 7 nucleotides agree with TRBD1. Germline loops: CDR1 SGHDT, CDR2 YYEEEE. Trimming removed 5 bases from V and 4 bases from J; junction bases left unmatched: 8. The CDR3 covers 14 residues. CDR3 loop: CASSPIGGSYGYTF. CDR3 DNA (partial): TGTGCCAGCAGTCCGATAGGGGGCAGCTATGGC.

This clone was observed a few times. Read data end 3 residues before the CDR3 end; the end is taken from the germline J gene. The V gene is TRBV19, the J gene TRBJ2-2; TRBD1 might be the D (6 bases). V was clipped by 6 bases and J by 6 bases, with 8 bases between them. This CDR3 is 12 amino acids long. Germline CDR1 and CDR2: LNHDA and SQIVND (reference sequence). CDR3 region: CASRQGSGELFF. CDR3 DNA (partial): TGTGCCAGTAGACAGGGATCCGGGGAG.

Note on this clone: The read comes to an end 3 residues before the CDR3 does, leaving the germline J gene to fill in the end. V and J are TRBV19 and TRBJ1-2; 10 bases are shared with TRBD1. V was clipped by 6 bases and J by 3 bases; unmatched bases: 10. CDR1 and CDR2 from the germline V gene are LNHDA and SQIVND (reference sequence). The CDR3 has 16 residues. This CDR3 is CASRKSIGTGDYGYTF. Partial CDR3 DNA: TGTGCCAGTAGGAAATCGATCGGGACAGGGGACTATGGC.

This clone has at least ten counts. The sequenced CDR3 bases are TGTGCCAGTACCCCCGGCGGAGGAGATGGC. This codes for CASTPGGGDG. The full CDR3 sequence reads CASTPGGGDGYTF. V and J are TRBV19 and TRBJ1-2; D not certain. The DNA ends 3 residues before the CDR3 does, and the rest of the CDR3 is filled in from the germline J gene. This CDR3 is built from 13 residues. The V gene's germline CDR1 is LNHDA and CDR2 SQIVND (reference sequence). Trimming stripped 7 bases from V and 6 bases from J, with 15 bases between.

This clone has a count of ten or more. The observed sequence ends 3 residues before the CDR3 terminus, with the missing tail filled in from the germline J gene. This sequence joins TRBV29-1 and TRBJ1-4, with D perhaps matching TRBD1 (6 bases). Deletions cut 0 bases from V and 1 base from J, with 9 bases between. Germline V gives CDR1 SQVTM, CDR2 ANQGSEA. The CDR3 sequence is 15 residues long. The CDR3 spells CSVEDRRGTNEKLFF. CDR3 bases read: TGCAGCGTTGAAGATCGCAGGGGAACTAATGAAAAA.

This clone has only a few counts. The read terminates 3 residues ahead of where the CDR3 ends, so the germline J gene completes it. The V and J genes are TRBV19 and TRBJ1-4; D gene uncertain. Per germline, CDR1 LNHDA and CDR2 SQIVND (reference sequence). This CDR3 has 15 residues. Trimming shortened V by 6 bases and J by 2 bases, and 13 bases separated the two germline ends. The CDR3 reads CASRDIGWTNEKLFF. The covered CDR3 bases are TGTGCCAGTAGAGACATTGGGTGGACTAATGAAAAA.

To note about this clone: The read ends 3 residues shy of where the CDR3 ends; the end is completed using the germline J gene. The chain links TRBV7-9 to TRBJ2-7, with TRBD1 matching over 7 bases. V lost 5 bases to trimming and J lost 0 bases; unmatched junction nucleotides: 4. The germline V gene has CDR1 SEHNR and CDR2 FQNEAQ (reference sequence). This CDR3 contains 14 residues. The chain's CDR3 is CASSPTGSSYEQYF. CDR3 DNA, as far as it was read: TGTGCCAGCAGCCCGACAGGGAGCTCCTACGAG.

In this sample, this clone is medium-sized. The missing CDR3 end, 3 residues past where the read stops, is filled in from the germline J gene. The chain recombines TRBV12-3 or TRBV12-4 with TRBJ2-7; D is unclear. This CDR3 has 16 amino acids. The ends were cut back, 4 bases at V and 4 bases at J, with 20 bases in the middle. The CDR3 DNA, read in part, is TGTGCCAGCAGTTCAGGCGAGGCAGGCCGCTATTACGAG. As protein: CASSSGEAGRYYE. In full, the CDR3 is CASSSGEAGRYYEQYF.

This clone was detected many times. The read is 3 residues too short to cover the CDR3 end, so that end is filled in from the germline J gene. This sequence joins TRBV20-1 and TRBJ2-3, with TRBD2 matching over 7 bases. The CDR3 contains 14 residues. Germline V gene sequence: CDR1 DFQATT, CDR2 SNEGSKA (reference sequence). V lost 5 bases, J lost 5 bases, and 10 bases stayed unmatched. CDR3: CSAPRGDLRDTQYF. Incomplete CDR3 DNA: TGCAGTGCTCCTCGGGGGGACCTGCGAGATACG.

Turning to this clone: The read ends 3 residues early relative to the CDR3; the germline J gene fills the gap. The gene calls are TRBV5-1 and TRBJ2-7; 8 nucleotides align to TRBD1. The CDR3 runs to 14 residues. V trimming: 4 bases; J trimming: 4 bases; junction bases outside the gene matches: 7. The germline gives CDR1 SGHRS, CDR2 YFSETQ. Partial CDR3 DNA: TGCGCCAGCAGCCTAACGACAGGGGTGTACGAG. This gives the protein CASSLTTGVYE. The complete CDR3 sequence is CASSLTTGVYEQYF.

As concerns this clone: The read ends 3 residues shy of where the CDR3 ends; the end is completed using the germline J gene. V and J are TRBV2 and TRBJ1-2, with D maybe TRBD1 (5 bases). Trimming removed 7 bases from V and 0 bases from J, with 18 bases in between. The length of the CDR3 is 16 residues. Germline assignment: CDR1 SNHLY and CDR2 FYNNEI. The CDR3 here is CASNAQLGEANYGYTF. CDR3 DNA (partial): TGTGCCAGCAACGCACAGTTAGGGGAAGCTAACTATGGC.

This clone was found a few times. The CDR3 is cut off 3 residues early in the read; its end comes from the germline J gene. This chain connects TRBV23-1 to TRBJ2-1; perhaps TRBD2 as D (9 bases). TRBV23-1 is an ORF for which the function is uncertain. The V gene lost 1 base and the J gene lost 0 bases, with 25 bases spanning the gap. The CDR3 has 21 amino acids. The CDR3 bases that were read are TGCGCCAGCAGTCAATTAAGCGGCAGGGGGCTACTAGCGGGCTCCTACAATGAG. This translates into CASSQLSGRGLLAGSYNE. In full, the CDR3 reads CASSQLSGRGLLAGSYNEQFF.

This clone was seen a handful of times. The read terminates 3 residues ahead of where the CDR3 ends, so the germline J gene completes it. V usage is TRBV13 and J usage is TRBJ2-7, with a weak D call TRBD2 (5 bases). V dropped 2 bases and J dropped 5 bases, with 13 bases sitting between them. Looked up from germline, CDR1 is PRHDT and CDR2 is FYEKMQ (reference sequence). The CDR3 is 14 amino acids. The part of the CDR3 DNA that was read is TGTGCCAGCAGCTTAAGCCTAGCTCGGCACGAG. This encodes CASSLSLARHE. In full, the CDR3 reads CASSLSLARHEQYF.

This clone was seen a few times. The read terminates 3 residues ahead of where the CDR3 ends, so the germline J gene completes it. The V call is TRBV2, the J call TRBJ2-7; 7 positions agree with TRBD2. The CDR3 consists of 13 residues. The V gene's germline CDR1 is SNHLY and CDR2 FYNNEI. V was pared by 8 bases and J by 6 bases, with 10 bases of the junction left unmatched. The chain's CDR3 is CASERDSSLEQYF. Partial CDR3 DNA: TGTGCCAGCGAGCGGGACTCTTCTCTCGAG.

On this clone: The read ends 3 residues before the CDR3 terminus; that terminus is restored from the germline J gene. V and J are TRBV5-6 and TRBJ2-1; D is possibly TRBD2 (6 bases). The CDR3 contains 13 residues. V lost 4 bases and J 7 bases, leaving 12 bases between the germline ends. Germline V gene sequence: CDR1 SGHDT, CDR2 YYEEEE. Here the CDR3 reads CASSLTSLNEQFF. CDR3 bases read: TGTGCCAGCAGCCTGACTAGTCTGAATGAG.